The clone carrying this T cell receptor (beta chain) was recorded a few times. The sample is drawn from a study of blood T cell repertoires in COVID-19. Study in general: The samples span acute and convalescent COVID-19 from the United States, Italy and Spain.

Per the germline V gene, CDR1 is MGHRA and CDR2 is YSYEKL. V was shortened by 1 base and J by 3 bases, with 11 bases between the two germline ends. The CDR3 is 15 residues long. Authors' analysis steps: Amplifying reference gene primers gave estimates of nucleated cell counts. The table came from immunoSEQ multiplex PCR; TCRdb's copy has only in-frame clones and leaves some out. The V and J calls and clone size are taken from that table; D and trimming were inferred from the DNA. The table lists tens of thousands of clones, 75% to 90% of them singletons. V and J are TRBV4-1 and TRBJ2-3; no definite D call. Source material: peripheral blood. This clonotype was sampled from a human donor in a cohort sampled during active COVID-19. This CDR3 reads CASSQVGAPTDTQYF. The CDR3 DNA sequence: TGCGCCAGCAGCCAAGTTGGAGCCCCGACAGATACGCAGTATTTT.